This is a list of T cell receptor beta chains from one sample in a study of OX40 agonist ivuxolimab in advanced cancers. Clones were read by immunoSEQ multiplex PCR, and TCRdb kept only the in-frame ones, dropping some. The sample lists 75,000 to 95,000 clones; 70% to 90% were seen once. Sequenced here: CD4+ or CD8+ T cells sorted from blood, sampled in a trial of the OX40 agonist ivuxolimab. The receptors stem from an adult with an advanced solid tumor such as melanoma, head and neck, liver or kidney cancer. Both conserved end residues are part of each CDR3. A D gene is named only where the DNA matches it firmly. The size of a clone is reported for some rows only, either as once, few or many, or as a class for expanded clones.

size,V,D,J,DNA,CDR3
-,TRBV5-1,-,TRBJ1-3,TGCGCCAGCAGCCGGACTAGCTCTGGAAACACCATATATTTT,CASSRTSSGNTIYF
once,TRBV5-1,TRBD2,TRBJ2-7,TGCGCCAGCAGCGAAAGCGGGGGTAGATCCTACGAGCAGTACTTC,CASSESGGRSYEQYF
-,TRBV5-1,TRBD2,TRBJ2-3,TGCGCCAGCAGCTACGGGACTAGCCCCACAGATACGCAGTATTTT,CASSYGTSPTDTQYF
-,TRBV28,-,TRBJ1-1,TGTGCCAGCAATAGGGAAATAAACACTGAAGCTTTCTTT,CASNREINTEAFF
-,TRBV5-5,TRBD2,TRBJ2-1,TGTGCCAGCAGCTTCCCCCTAGCGGGGCCATTCCAGCAGTTCTTC,CASSFPLAGPFQQFF
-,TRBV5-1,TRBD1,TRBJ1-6,TGCGCCAGCAGCACGGGACAGGGAAGTTCACCCCTCCACTTT,CASSTGQGSSPLHF
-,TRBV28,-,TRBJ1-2,TGTGCCAGCAGTTTCGCGGCGTTCTATGGCTACACCTTC,CASSFAAFYGYTF
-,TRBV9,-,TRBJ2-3,TGTGCCAGCAGCCCTACAACCGGGAGCCCCTGGGATACGCAGTATTTT,CASSPTTGSPWDTQYF
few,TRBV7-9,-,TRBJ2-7,TGTGCCAGCAGCTTAGGAGCTTCCTACGAGCAGTACTTC,CASSLGASYEQYF
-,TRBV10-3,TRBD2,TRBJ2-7,TGTGCCATCAGTGACGGGACTACCTACGAGCAGTACTTC,CAISDGTTYEQYF
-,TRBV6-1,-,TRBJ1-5,TGTGCCAGCATCCTCGCCGGGGTCAATCAGCCCCAGCATTTT,CASILAGVNQPQHF
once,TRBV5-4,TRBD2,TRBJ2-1,TGTGCCAGCAGCTTGGAAGCGGGGATACGCCACAATGAGCAGTTCTTC,CASSLEAGIRHNEQFF